This entry lists 32 T cell receptor beta chains sequenced from one sample in a study of T-cell reconstitution after alpha-beta-depleted transplantation in children. Preparing the TCRbeta library involved the use of unique molecular identifiers. TCRdb redid the calling of the PCR reads with MiXCR, one entry per CDR3 protein. The repertoire includes about 980,000 distinct CDR3 sequences, about 29% of them detected once, and over 25% sits in the top ten. Specimen: PBMCs, mostly from graft donor cells, collected 360 days after TCRalphabeta/CD19-depleted stem cell transplant. The receptors stem from a boy younger than two who had a stem cell transplant for SCID, so the T cells may come from the graft donor.

The gene calls are TRBV4-2 and TRBJ2-5; a possible D gene is TRBD2 (6 bases). Germline V gene sequence: CDR1 LGHNA, CDR2 YNFKEQ. Trimming cost V 1 base and J 1 base, with 19 bases left between them. CDR3 length: 18 amino acids. The CDR3 is CASSQVAGVGGVQETQYF. The CDR3 region has the DNA TGTGCCAGCAGCCAAGTAGCCGGGGTGGGGGGAGTCCAAGAGACCCAGTACTTC.

Only a few counts were recorded for this clonotype. The gene calls are TRBV6-1 and TRBJ2-1, with TRBD2 matching over 11 bases. Per the germline V gene, CDR1 is MNHNS and CDR2 is SASEGT. The CDR3 spans 16 residues. V dropped 3 bases and J dropped 2; count of bases not matched to a gene: 3. CDR3 amino acids: CASSDPSGGTYNEQFF. The CDR3 coding sequence is TGTGCCAGCAGTGATCCTAGCGGGGGGACCTACAATGAGCAGTTCTTC.

The chain uses TRBV4-3 and TRBJ2-7; D possibly uses TRBD1 or TRBD2 (6 bases each). The V gene's germline CDR1 is LGHNA and CDR2 YSLEER. The CDR3 loop spans 14 amino acids. Trimming stripped 3 bases from V and 2 bases from J, with 11 bases between. The CDR3 loop reads CASSQGGRAYEQYF. The CDR3 coding sequence is TGCGCCAGCAGCCAGGGGGGCAGGGCCTACGAGCAGTACTTC.

This clonotype was observed a handful of times. The J gene is TRBJ2-7, the V gene TRBV12-3 or TRBV12-4; D possibly corresponds to TRBD1 (6 bases). Trimming left V 3 bases short and J 7 bases short, with 19 bases between. The CDR3 is made up of 15 amino acids. The CDR3 loop is CASSFTGPSVGEQYF. The CDR3 DNA reads TGTGCCAGCAGTTTCACAGGGCCCTCGGTGGGGGAGCAGTACTTC.

The chain carries TRBV29-1 and TRBJ2-5; 7 positions match TRBD1. This CDR3 is built from 13 residues. Germline lookup yields CDR1 SQVTM and CDR2 ANQGSEA. J was trimmed by 3 bases and V by 3 bases; bases with no gene match: 4. The CDR3 DNA sequence: TGCAGCGTTGAGGCCCAGGGGGAAGAGACCCAGTACTTC. Translating gives CSVEAQGEETQYF.

The chain couples TRBV20-1 to TRBJ1-5; no definite D call. There are 12 residues in the CDR3. Germline CDR1 DFQATT, CDR2 SNEGSKA (reference sequence). V was shortened by 6 bases and J by 0 bases, with 6 bases between the two germline ends. The CDR3 is CSAGYSNQPQHF. In nucleotides, the CDR3 is TGCAGTGCGGGTTATAGCAATCAGCCCCAGCATTTT.

The chain joins TRBV7-7 to TRBJ2-5, with 8 positions matching TRBD2. J was trimmed by 5 bases and V by 2 bases; bases with no gene match: 7. CDR1 and CDR2 from the germline V gene are SSHAT and FNYEAQ (reference sequence). This CDR3 is built from 15 residues. The CDR3 nucleotides are TGTGCCAGCAGCTTACGGCGGGGGGCCCTGGAGACCCAGTACTTC. Amino acid sequence: CASSLRRGALETQYF.

This chain links TRBV28 with TRBJ1-6; TRBD1 agrees at 9 bases. V was pared by 6 bases and J by 13 bases, with 10 bases of the junction left unmatched. Germline lookup yields CDR1 MDHEN and CDR2 SYDVKM. This CDR3 has 14 amino acids. In nucleotides, the CDR3 is TGTGCCAGCAGGCCGGACAGGGGCAGATCTCCCCTCCACTTT. Translating it yields CASRPDRGRSPLHF.

This clonotype has a handful of counts. J is TRBJ2-5 and V is TRBV29-1, with D perhaps TRBD1 (8 bases). Germline CDR1 reads SQVTM; CDR2 reads ANQGSEA. The CDR3 contains 13 residues. The ends were cut back, 6 bases at V and 3 bases at J, with 14 bases in the middle. For the CDR3, the DNA is TGCAGCGTCGAAACAGGGGGGGAAGAGACCCAGTACTTC. This encodes CSVETGGEETQYF.

This clonotype was picked up a small number of times. This rearrangement joins TRBV15 to TRBJ2-1, with TRBD1 identical over 9 bases. Germline V gene lookup returns CDR1 LNHNV and CDR2 YYDKDF (reference sequence). Trimming took 3 bases from V and 3 from J; bases not matched to a gene: 6. The CDR3 consists of 16 residues. CDR3 loop: CATSRRAGQGYNEQFF. In DNA, the CDR3 is TGTGCCACCAGCAGGCGTGCGGGACAGGGCTACAATGAGCAGTTCTTC.

This clonotype was recorded once. The chain recombines TRBV7-2 with TRBJ2-5; tentative D call: TRBD2 (5 bases). Germline CDR1 is SGHTA and CDR2 is FQGNSA. The CDR3 runs 15 residues. The V and J ends lost 0 bases and 6 bases respectively, with 14 bases between them. CDR3 DNA sequence: TGTGCCAGCAGCTTAGCGGTTTCGGGGTTGAAGACCCAGTACTTC. Amino acids: CASSLAVSGLKTQYF.

This clonotype was seen many times. The chain links TRBV18 to TRBJ2-7; weak D call: TRBD2 (6 bases). V was clipped by 6 bases and J by 3 bases, with 12 bases between them. The V gene's germline CDR1 is KGHSH and CDR2 LQKENI. The CDR3 is 13 residues long. As DNA, the CDR3 is TGTGCCAGCTCCCCCGGGAGTCTCTACGAGCAGTACTTC. The encoded protein is CASSPGSLYEQYF. Full variable domain (missing parts from reference TRBV18 and TRBJ2-7): NAGVMQNPRHLVRRRGQEARLRCSPMKGHSHVYWYRQLPEEGLKFMVYLQKENIIDESGMPKERFSAEFPKEGPSILRIQQVVRGDSAAYFCASSPGSLYEQYFGPGTRLTVT.

The chain joins TRBV11-2 to TRBJ2-7, with unresolved D. V was pared by 5 bases and J by 6 bases, with 11 bases between. CDR3 length: 12 residues. Germline-derived CDR1 and CDR2 are SGHAT and FQNNGV. This CDR3 reads CASSPVRGEQYF. The CDR3 DNA reads as TGTGCCAGCAGCCCTGTACGCGGCGAGCAGTACTTC.

CDR3 protein: CASSEPGYGYTF. As DNA, the CDR3 is TGTGCCAGCAGTGAACCGGGCTATGGCTACACCTTC. The rearrangement uses TRBV4-2 and TRBJ1-2; D gene unclear. The CDR3 covers 12 residues. Trimming removed 6 bases from V and 4 bases from J, with 9 bases in between. Germline CDR1 is LGHNA and CDR2 is YNFKEQ.

This clonotype was detected only a few times. The rearrangement uses TRBV21-1 and TRBJ2-3; whether TRBD2, the table's D call, matches the DNA was not checked. TRBV21-1 counts as a pseudogene. This CDR3 contains 15 residues. The DNA for the CDR3 is TGTGCCAGCCCCAGACTAGCGGGGCTTCCGGATACGCAGTATTTT. It encodes CASPRLAGLPDTQYF.

The chain employs TRBV12-3 or TRBV12-4 and TRBJ2-1, with D tentatively TRBD2 (7 bases). V lost 3 bases, J lost 7 bases, and 13 bases lay in between. The CDR3 spans 14 residues. CDR3 in DNA: TGTGCCAGCAGTTTGGGGGGGGCTGTGAATGAGCAGTTCTTC. It encodes CASSLGGAVNEQFF.

This sequence joins TRBV5-1 and TRBJ2-3; TRBD2 aligns across 9 bases. V lost 1 base and J lost 2; bases outside the gene matches: 11. This CDR3 comprises 18 residues. Germline V gene lookup returns CDR1 SGHRS and CDR2 YFSETQ. The CDR3 region is CASSLILAGALYTDTQYF. In DNA form, the CDR3 reads TGCGCCAGCAGCTTGATATTAGCGGGGGCCCTATACACAGATACGCAGTATTTT.

This chain links TRBV9 with TRBJ2-2; D not resolved. The CDR3 sequence is 13 residues long. The V end lost 0 bases, the J end lost 4 bases, and 4 bases lay between the germline ends. The germline V gene has CDR1 SGDLS and CDR2 YYNGEE. The DNA for the CDR3 is TGTGCCAGCAGCGTAGTGAGCACCGGGGAGCTGTTTTTT. It is translated as CASSVVSTGELFF.

The sample holds one count of this clonotype. The rearrangement uses TRBV12-3 or TRBV12-4 and TRBJ2-1, with D maybe TRBD1 (6 bases). With 6 bases removed from V and 10 bases from J, the gap between germline ends came to 13 bases. This CDR3 spans 12 amino acids. The CDR3 spells CASSSTGTEQFF. As DNA, the CDR3 is TGTGCCAGCAGCTCAACCGGGACAGAGCAGTTCTTC.

At least ten counts were recorded for this clonotype. This chain connects TRBV29-1 to TRBJ1-1, with D unresolved. The CDR3 spans 12 residues. Germline-derived CDR1 and CDR2 are SQVTM and ANQGSEA. Trimming took 1 base from V and 3 from J, leaving 6 bases between them. CDR3 in amino acids: CSVEGVHTEAFF. The CDR3, as DNA: TGCAGCGTTGAAGGGGTACACACTGAAGCTTTCTTT.

This clonotype was seen repeatedly, ten times or more. V is TRBV5-1 and J is TRBJ2-3; 8 nucleotides match TRBD2. J was trimmed by 7 bases and V by 1 base; bases with no gene match: 8. The CDR3 is 15 residues long. The germline gives CDR1 SGHRS, CDR2 YFSETQ. The CDR3 DNA sequence: TGCGCCAGCAGCTTGTTACAGCGGGGGTTTAATACGCAGTATTTT. Encoded protein: CASSLLQRGFNTQYF.

The V and J genes are TRBV5-1 and TRBJ1-1; TRBD1 matches 9 bases. CDR1 is SGHRS and CDR2 is YFSETQ in the germline V gene. This CDR3 is 17 amino acids long. J gave up 1 base and V 0 bases, and 7 bases lay outside the gene matches. CDR3: CASSLAEQGARNTEAFF. CDR3 nucleotide sequence: TGCGCCAGCAGCTTGGCCGAACAGGGGGCTAGGAACACTGAAGCTTTCTTT.

The gene calls are TRBV28 and TRBJ2-7; D remains ambiguous. CDR1 MDHEN and CDR2 SYDVKM come from the germline V gene. This CDR3 region has 14 residues. V lost 7 bases, J lost 3 bases, and 16 bases lay in between. DNA for the CDR3: TGTGCCAGCAAACTTGGGAACGGAATCTACGAGCAGTACTTC. Its protein is CASKLGNGIYEQYF.

This chain connects TRBV7-2 to TRBJ2-7; D is unclear. Trimming left V 4 bases short and J 4 bases short, with 8 bases between. The germline CDR1 and CDR2 sequences are SGHTA and FQGNSA. The CDR3 consists of 12 residues. The chain's CDR3 is CASSWVAYEQYF. In DNA, the CDR3 is TGTGCCAGCAGCTGGGTGGCTTACGAGCAGTACTTC.

This chain uses TRBV20-1 with TRBJ2-3; D perhaps matches TRBD2 (5 bases). The V gene's germline CDR1 is DFQATT and CDR2 SNEGSKA (reference sequence). V lost 6 bases and J lost 2, with 18 bases in between. The CDR3 length is 15 residues. The CDR3, as DNA: TGCAGTGCCCGAGGGCACCCCAGATTCACAGATACGCAGTATTTT. This encodes CSARGHPRFTDTQYF.

This clonotype was detected only a few times. The chain recombines TRBV7-8 with TRBJ2-3; no definite D call. In germline, CDR1 is SGHVS, CDR2 FQNEAQ. The CDR3 spans 15 residues. V shed 2 bases and J shed 7 bases, with 16 bases lying between them. The CDR3 DNA is TGTGCCAGCAGCTTAATCGGTGCATACGGTCATACGCAGTATTTT. It is translated as CASSLIGAYGHTQYF. The variable domain in full, with the rest retrieved from reference TRBV7-8 and TRBJ2-3, is GAGVSQSPRYKVAKRGQDVALRCDPISGHVSLFWYQQALGQGPEFLTYFQNEAQLDKSGLPSDRFFAERPEGSVSTLKIQRTQQEDSAVYLCASSLIGAYGHTQYFGPGTRLTVL.

The chain carries TRBV6-5 and TRBJ1-5; a possible D gene is TRBD1 (6 bases). The CDR3 extends over 18 amino acids. Germline V gene data show CDR1 as MNHEY and CDR2 as SVGAGI. Trimming took off 0 bases at V and 1 base at J, with 16 bases between the two ends. The CDR3 DNA reads TGTGCCAGCAGTTACTCGGATCCGGGGGCGCCAAGCAATCAGCCCCAGCATTTT. Its protein product is CASSYSDPGAPSNQPQHF.

The chain couples TRBV4-3 to TRBJ2-3; D uncertain. The CDR3 has 15 residues. CDR1 LGHNA and CDR2 YSLEER come from the germline V gene. The V and J ends lost 4 bases and 5 bases respectively, with 16 bases between them. The CDR3 loop reads CASSPRRGFGDTQYF. For the CDR3, the DNA is TGCGCCAGCAGCCCTCGGAGAGGTTTCGGAGATACGCAGTATTTT.

J is TRBJ2-5 and V is TRBV20-1; 10 bases are shared with TRBD2. The trim removed 5 bases at V and 1 base at J, leaving 10 bases unmatched. The CDR3 runs 16 residues. CDR1 and CDR2 from the germline V gene are DFQATT and SNEGSKA (reference sequence). This CDR3 is CSAHQGLAETQETQYF. CDR3 nucleotides: TGCAGTGCTCACCAAGGACTAGCGGAAACCCAAGAGACCCAGTACTTC.

The chain links TRBV12-3 or TRBV12-4 to TRBJ2-3; 7 bases align to TRBD1. This CDR3 contains 14 residues. V was pared by 5 bases and J by 4 bases, with 6 bases of the junction left unmatched. The CDR3 DNA is TGTGCCAGCAGTGTGACAGGGATCCCAGATACGCAGTATTTT. Translation: CASSVTGIPDTQYF.

The V call is TRBV20-1, the J call TRBJ2-7, with D possibly matching TRBD2 (6 bases). Germline V gene data show CDR1 as DFQATT and CDR2 as SNEGSKA (reference sequence). The CDR3 runs to 13 residues. V shed 6 bases and J shed 9 bases, with 21 bases lying between them. CDR3 protein: CSAPAGRTSRQYF. The CDR3 bases are TGCAGTGCCCCAGCAGGGAGGACTTCTAGGCAGTACTTC.

The chain links TRBV5-6 to TRBJ2-5; 7 bases align to TRBD2. Trimming took 1 base from V and 3 from J; bases not matched to a gene: 9. CDR1 is SGHDT, CDR2 YYEEEE, per germline. The length of the CDR3 is 16 residues. DNA of the CDR3: TGTGCCAGCAGCTTGCCTGGCGGGGGTGCTAAAGAGACCCAGTACTTC. This encodes CASSLPGGGAKETQYF.